The sample holds a few counts of the clone carrying this T cell receptor (beta chain). What it binds is unknown. The data were taken from a study of spatial heterogeneity in lung cancer. Findings and caveats of the study: Blood showed ubiquitous tumor TCRs more often at resection than at routine follow-up.

Time point indicated: sample taken at primary tumor resection. Whole RNA was taken from tumor, nontumor lung or frozen PBMC; it was then sequenced unsorted. In the library, each TCR cDNA molecule bore its own unique molecular identifier. TCRdb recomputed calls from the 5' RACE reads with MiXCR, one row per CDR3 protein. The sample has about 11,000 distinct CDR3 sequences; roughly 25% are singletons. The sequence came from a female donor with early-stage non-small cell lung cancer. This sample comprised PBMCs, obtained at surgery.

The CDR3 DNA is TGTGCCAGCAGCACAGGGTGCGTTGATCAGCCCCAGCATTTT. Translation gives CASSTGCVDQPQHF. The chain joins TRBV6-5 to TRBJ1-5; perhaps TRBD1 as D (6 bases). The CDR3 runs to 14 residues. The V gene's germline CDR1 is MNHEY and CDR2 SVGAGI. Deletions cut 6 bases from V and 5 bases from J, with 14 bases between.